This TCR beta chain is from a study of cytomegalovirus exposure and HLA in healthy donors. Overall study: In a later analysis, it was reported that the roughly 130 validation repertoires had been produced on the same platform as the roughly 650 repertoires belonging to the first cohort.

Measured with immunoSEQ multiplex PCR; TCRdb has only the in-frame clones, and not every one. The table shows around 190,000 clones, with around nine tenths occurring only once. This clone has only one observation. Its specificity is not known. Whole-study results and caveats: In the 95 to 150 validation repertoires, about 95% of cluster scores exceeded 0, per a later analysis.

The source of this sequence is a man in his thirties or forties in good health and CMV-seropositive. Material for sequencing was PBMCs.

CDR3 residues: CASSEFGNQETQYF. DNA of the CDR3: TGTGCCAGCAGTGAATTCGGGAACCAAGAGACCCAGTACTTC. V usage is TRBV25-1 and J usage is TRBJ2-5, with D possibly being TRBD2 (5 bases). V shed 1 base and J shed 0 bases, with 6 bases lying between them. The CDR3 consists of 14 residues. Germline V lookup: CDR1 MGHDK, CDR2 SYGVNS. Full variable domain (remainder filled in from reference TRBV25-1 and TRBJ2-5): EADIYQTPRYLVIGTGKKITLECSQTMGHDKMYWYQQDPGMELHLIHYSYGVNSTEKGDLSSESTVSRIRTEHFPLTLESARPSHTSQYLCASSEFGNQETQYFGPGTRLLVL.